This T cell receptor (beta chain) was identified during a study of Japanese encephalitis immunity and Zika vaccine responses (dated by TCRdb to the early 2020s). Notes on the research overall: Included participants received three 5.0 ug doses of alum-adjuvanted ZPIV at weeks 0, 4 and 28. Some 11 participants were given two doses of JEV vaccine (IXIARO) 28 days apart, two to three months before the first ZPIV dose. Some eleven participants received one dose of YFV vaccine (YF-VAX) before ZPIV, and several participants were flavivirus-naive. For TCR sequencing, six or seven representative participants were selected from each pre-vaccination group, and samples were taken at week 0 (after pre-vaccination, before ZPIV) and at week 52. TCR repertoires were also analyzed from three flavivirus-naive individuals at weeks 2, 6 and 52 after starting ZPIV vaccination. The stimulations used peptide pools from ZIKV structural proteins divided into flavivirus-conserved and non-conserved sets, or JEV or YFV peptides that matched the pre-vaccination. ZIKV peptides were 15-mers overlapping by 11 residues, selected for NetMHCpan/NetMHCII-predicted epitopes with affinity below 50 nM. The study asked whether earlier vaccination against Japanese encephalitis virus (JEV) or yellow fever virus (YFV) shaped CD4 T cell responses to the Zika vaccine. The study at large found these results: Only a few individuals showed CD8 T cell responses to the ZIKV peptide pools, and those responses were of very low magnitude. The analysis covered only a subset of trial participants who had three doses and adequate samples, rather than the whole vaccinated cohort. The samples grouped by participant and showed no similarity across individuals, which suggests that no public TCRs were detected. Repertoire similarity across time-points and stimulations was higher in JEV-pre-vaccinated donors than in YFV-pre-vaccinated donors, indicating more clonotypes shared between ZIKV and JEV stimulation. In JEV-pre-vaccinated donors, the repertoire richness of CD4 T cells responding to conserved ZIKV epitopes decreased significantly after ZPIV. The individual peptides behind the cross-reactive responses were not identified because limits on sample size made peptide-pool deconvolution impossible.

Libraries were built with 5' RACE. TCRbeta libraries were pooled in proportion to their sorted cell numbers before sequencing. Total RNA was extracted from the sorted cells with RNAzol RT, and cDNA was synthesized using an oligo(dT) primer and a template-switching oligo. Using Kapa HiFi, PCR amplified the TCRbeta V-CDR3-J region between a SMARTer oligo primer and a TCRbeta constant-region primer. Illumina adaptors and sample-specific index barcodes were added in a second PCR, with HighPrep bead cleanup and a Bioanalyzer check confirming a band of roughly 650 bp. The libraries were sequenced on an Illumina MiSeq using 2x151 bp paired-end reads. The original pipeline was this. An in-house Java program demultiplexed the reads, and MiXCR assigned TCRbeta annotations and counted clonotypes. Repertoire overlap was measured with Morisita-Horn indices from the R package vegan, along with UPGMA clustering and Circos plots of recurring clonotypes. Shannon diversity and richness were normalized to the maximum possible value based on input cell numbers, so that values between 0 and 1 were obtained. CDR3beta sequences were aligned with MUSCLE, distances were computed with SeqinR, and multidimensional scaling was plotted in R. Through fastp at Q25 and MiXCR, TCRdb rebuilt clones from the public reads, retaining in-frame beta chains. When rows share a CDR3 protein, they turn into one entry using the most common DNA and genes. The V and J calls reflect TCRdb's pipeline rather than the authors' work. This sample is represented by under 2,000 distinct CDR3 sequences; roughly 5.3% of them were singletons. Of the sample, over 25% is held by the ten largest clones.

A few counts support this clonotype. No per-base quality is available; no much larger clone lies one base away. PBMCs were stained with CellTrace CFSE and grown for 5 to 7 days in RPMI containing around 8.1% human serum and peptide pools at approximately 1 ug/mL each. Unfixed proliferating CD4 T cells were sorted on a BD FACSAria as live CD56-CD19-CD16-CD3+CD4+ CFSE-low cells. Enrolled adults were healthy and were found to be seronegative for ZIKV, JEV, YFV, DENV and WNV by microneutralization screening. Samples were obtained from a phase 1, double-blinded, randomized, placebo-controlled trial of an alum-adjuvanted Zika purified-inactivated virus (ZPIV) vaccine. Peripheral blood mononuclear cells were isolated by standard procedure and stored frozen in liquid nitrogen until use. CDR1 and CDR2 (DFQATT, SNEGSKA) derive from the germline V gene (reference sequence). V and J are truncated by 5 bases and 7 bases respectively, leaving an intervening sequence of 22 bases. CDR3 length: 15 amino acids, cysteine to phenylalanine. The retained sequence is limited to the CDR3, 45 bases, with the frame set at the first base.

Material: antigen-activated CD4+ T cells from blood, cultured, obtained during a Zika inactivated vaccine study. The chain uses TRBV20-1 and TRBJ2-3; matching of 5 bases hints at TRBD2 as the D gene. The TCR sequence derives from an adult woman who received an inactivated Zika virus vaccine. The sequenced DNA: TGCAGTGCTTCCTACCAGCCGGGGATCCAGAATACGCAGTATTTT. Translated, this gives CSASYQPGIQNTQYF.